The 31 T cell receptor beta chains in this list originate from one sample, sequenced in a study of T cell repertoires in cytomegalovirus infection. TCRdb reprocessed the reads with MiXCR, giving one entry per CDR3 protein. The data hold approximately 990,000 distinct CDR3 sequences, with roughly 31% observed a single time. No antigens are known for them. Sample: cultured CD8+ T cells from PBMCs, taken from culture after CMV antigen stimulation. The receptors were gathered from a human donor in good health (CMV status not recorded). Some clones in this sample may be carry-over from other donors' samples.

This clonotype was seen a handful of times. CDR3 in amino acids: CASSLSGFDWYGYTF. CDR3 in DNA: TGTGCCAGCAGTTTATCGGGTTTCGACTGGTATGGCTACACCTTC. The J gene is TRBJ1-2, the V gene TRBV27; D gene uncertain. With 0 bases removed from V and 5 bases from J, the gap between germline ends came to 13 bases. The CDR3 runs 15 residues. Per the germline V gene, CDR1 is MNHEY and CDR2 is SMNVEV (reference sequence).

V gene TRBV9 combines with J gene TRBJ2-5; 10 bases align to TRBD1. The J segment lost 3 bases and the V segment lost 2 bases, leaving 7 bases of the junction unmatched. The CDR3 runs to 16 residues. Germline V gives CDR1 SGDLS, CDR2 YYNGEE. The DNA of the CDR3 is TGTGCCAGCAGCGTCGACCGGGACAGGGGAGAAGAGACCCAGTACTTC. It translates to CASSVDRDRGEETQYF.

This clonotype was seen a handful of times. The CDR3 DNA sequence: TGTGCCAGCAGCTATAGCGGGGGGTTACTCCACCAAGAGACCCAGTACTTC. This translates into CASSYSGGLLHQETQYF. This chain joins TRBV11-2 and TRBJ2-5; 10 bases agree with TRBD2. Trimming took 4 bases from V and 0 from J; bases not matched to a gene: 8. This CDR3 is built from 17 residues. Per germline, CDR1 SGHAT and CDR2 FQNNGV.

This clonotype was counted at least ten times. This chain joins TRBV7-9 and TRBJ2-1; D ambiguous. Trimming took 5 bases from V and 4 from J, leaving 18 bases between them. Germline V gives CDR1 SEHNR, CDR2 FQNEAQ (reference sequence). CDR3 length equals 16 residues. The CDR3 is CASSLSTQRPYNEQFF. CDR3 sequence (DNA): TGTGCCAGCAGCCTCAGTACCCAGCGCCCATACAATGAGCAGTTCTTC.

This clonotype was counted at least ten times. The chain combines TRBV7-6 with TRBJ2-1; perhaps TRBD2 as D (6 bases). The germline CDR1 and CDR2 sequences are SGHVS and FNYEAQ. Trimming took off 0 bases at V and 5 bases at J, with 14 bases between the two ends. The CDR3 sequence is 16 residues long. The CDR3, as DNA: TGTGCCAGCAGCTTAGCCGCCTACGGGAGAAACAATGAGCAGTTCTTC. It is translated as CASSLAAYGRNNEQFF. Full variable domain (remainder filled in from reference TRBV7-6 and TRBJ2-1): GAGVSQSPRYKVTKRGQDVALRCDPISGHVSLYWYRQALGQGPEFLTYFNYEAQQDKSGLPNDRFSAERPEGSISTLTIQRTEQRDSAMYRCASSLAAYGRNNEQFFGPGTRLTVL.

Here the CDR3 DNA reads TGTGCCAGCAGCTTATCCCGGGGGCAGAACAATGAGCAGTTCTTC. It specifies CASSLSRGQNNEQFF. The chain uses TRBV7-6 and TRBJ2-1; D is possibly TRBD1 or TRBD2 (6 bases each). CDR3 length: 15 amino acids. Germline CDR1 SGHVS, CDR2 FNYEAQ. Trimming cost V 2 bases and J 5 bases, with 13 bases left between them. The variable domain in full, completed from reference TRBV7-6 and TRBJ2-1, reads GAGVSQSPRYKVTKRGQDVALRCDPISGHVSLYWYRQALGQGPEFLTYFNYEAQQDKSGLPNDRFSAERPEGSISTLTIQRTEQRDSAMYRCASSLSRGQNNEQFFGPGTRLTVL.

The chain is built from TRBV15 and TRBJ2-7; unclear D gene. The germline V and J ends were trimmed by 0 bases and 5 bases, with 8 bases remaining between them. The CDR3 has 13 amino acids. Germline-derived CDR1 and CDR2 are LNHNV and YYDKDF (reference sequence). This CDR3 reads CATSRERINEQYF. CDR3 coding DNA: TGTGCCACCAGCAGAGAAAGGATCAACGAGCAGTACTTC.

The table lists this clonotype with a few counts. The chain employs TRBV19 and TRBJ1-2; the D gene is possibly TRBD1 (6 bases). The ends were cut back, 8 bases at V and 5 bases at J, with 15 bases in the middle. Germline CDR1 reads LNHDA; CDR2 reads SQIVND (reference sequence). CDR3 length: 13 residues. For the CDR3, the DNA is TGTGCCAGTTCGGGCAGGGGCCCTTATGGCTACACCTTC. Translated, it gives CASSGRGPYGYTF.

This rearrangement joins TRBV2 to TRBJ2-2; D is unclear. The CDR3 runs 15 residues. Germline CDR1 is SNHLY and CDR2 is FYNNEI. Trimming took 4 bases from V and 4 from J, leaving 13 bases between them. The CDR3 protein is CASSAEPSATGELFF. The CDR3 coding sequence is TGTGCCAGCAGTGCAGAGCCGTCGGCCACCGGGGAGCTGTTTTTT. Filled out from reference TRBV2 and TRBJ2-2, the complete variable domain reads EPEVTQTPSHQVTQMGQEVILRCVPISNHLYFYWYRQILGQKVEFLVSFYNNEISEKSEIFDDQFSVERPDGSNFTLKIRSTKLEDSAMYFCASSAEPSATGELFFGEGSRLTVL.

This clonotype was found many times. The gene calls are TRBV12-3 or TRBV12-4 and TRBJ2-3; possible D gene TRBD2, 6 bases. The CDR3 runs to 15 residues. V was shortened by 8 bases and J by 3 bases, with 18 bases between the two germline ends. This chain's CDR3 is CASSTVEGPTDTQYF. The CDR3 bases are TGTGCCAGCTCTACGGTGGAGGGGCCAACAGATACGCAGTATTTT.

This clonotype has at least ten counts. This chain joins TRBV7-8 and TRBJ1-1, with TRBD1 matching over 9 bases. This CDR3 is 14 amino acids long. Unmatched junction bases numbered 7, after V lost 8 bases and J lost 3 bases. The germline CDR1 and CDR2 sequences are SGHVS and FQNEAQ. CDR3 amino acids: CASRPWDRDTEAFF. CDR3 nucleotide sequence: TGTGCCAGCCGACCGTGGGACAGGGACACTGAAGCTTTCTTT. Variable domain in full (rest from reference TRBV7-8 and TRBJ1-1): GAGVSQSPRYKVAKRGQDVALRCDPISGHVSLFWYQQALGQGPEFLTYFQNEAQLDKSGLPSDRFFAERPEGSVSTLKIQRTQQEDSAVYLCASRPWDRDTEAFFGQGTRLTVV.

This chain links TRBV7-2 with TRBJ1-1; 7 nucleotides line up with TRBD1. After removal of 3 bases from V and 5 bases from J, the junction contained 12 bases not matched to a gene. This CDR3 region has 16 residues. Germline V gives CDR1 SGHTA, CDR2 FQGNSA. The CDR3 sequence: CASSLEGQRMRTEAFF. The CDR3 DNA is TGTGCCAGCAGCTTGGAGGGACAGAGGATGAGGACTGAAGCTTTCTTT.

This clonotype was recorded once. V and J are TRBV12-5 and TRBJ1-2; no clear D gene. CDR3 length: 11 amino acids. Germline loops: CDR1 LGHNT, CDR2 FRNRAP. The V gene lost 2 bases and the J gene lost 10 bases, with 8 bases spanning the gap. The chain's CDR3 is CASGLLGDYTF. The CDR3 nucleotides are TGTGCTAGTGGTTTGCTTGGGGACTACACCTTC.

The gene calls are TRBV7-9 and TRBJ2-2; no firm D call. The CDR3 loop spans 15 amino acids. Looked up from germline, CDR1 is SEHNR and CDR2 is FQNEAQ (reference sequence). V dropped 2 bases and J dropped 0 bases, with 7 bases sitting between them. The CDR3 nucleotides read TGTGCCAGCAGCTTAAAGACACCGAACACCGGGGAGCTGTTTTTT. This translates into CASSLKTPNTGELFF.

V is TRBV6-6 and J is TRBJ1-5; D call uncertain. Looked up from germline, CDR1 is MNHNY and CDR2 is SVGAGI (reference sequence). This CDR3 spans 14 amino acids. Trimming stripped 6 bases from V and 4 bases from J, with 13 bases between. CDR3 nucleotide sequence: TGTGCCAGCAGCCTAAAACAGAGAAATCAGCCCCAGCATTTT. Protein: CASSLKQRNQPQHF.

Only a few counts were recorded for this clonotype. The V call is TRBV6-5, the J call TRBJ2-7, with 7 nucleotides matching TRBD1. Unmatched junction bases numbered 7, after V lost 4 bases and J lost 1 base. Germline values: CDR1 MNHEY, CDR2 SVGAGI. The CDR3 loop spans 15 amino acids. The CDR3 reads CASSSSADRSYEQYV. The CDR3 region has the DNA TGTGCCAGCAGTTCAAGTGCGGACAGGTCCTACGAGCAGTACGTC.

This clonotype was observed a single time. This sequence joins TRBV29-1 and TRBJ1-6; D call uncertain. The CDR3 runs 13 residues. The germline gives CDR1 SQVTM, CDR2 ANQGSEA. V was trimmed by 4 bases and J by 8 bases, leaving 12 bases between them. Here the CDR3 DNA reads TGCAGCGTTGGACCAACCTCGGATTCACCCCTCCACTTT. It is translated as CSVGPTSDSPLHF.

This clonotype has more than one count but fewer than ten. This chain uses TRBV7-9 with TRBJ2-7; D not resolved. The CDR3 has 16 amino acids. CDR1 is SEHNR, CDR2 FQNEAQ, per germline (reference sequence). Trimming removed 5 bases from V and 1 base from J, with 18 bases in between. CDR3 nucleotide sequence: TGTGCCAGCAGCCCCCGAACCCGCGGCCTATCCTACGAGCAGTACTTC. It yields the protein CASSPRTRGLSYEQYF.

The chain links TRBV27 to TRBJ1-2; tentative D call: TRBD1 (6 bases). CDR1 and CDR2 (germline): MNHEY, SMNVEV (reference sequence). The CDR3 runs 14 residues. V was shortened by 5 bases and J by 6 bases, with 16 bases between the two germline ends. The CDR3 protein is CASSTLGGGNGYTF. The CDR3, as DNA: TGTGCCAGCAGTACCCTCGGGGGCGGGAATGGCTACACCTTC.

The J gene is TRBJ1-6, the V gene TRBV12-3 or TRBV12-4; TRBD1 is a possible D gene (5 bases). With 2 bases removed from V and 14 bases from J, the gap between germline ends came to 16 bases. The CDR3 length is 14 residues. The chain's CDR3 is CASSLSQGPKALHF. The CDR3 nucleotides are TGTGCCAGCAGTTTATCCCAGGGACCGAAGGCCCTCCACTTT.

This clonotype was found a few times. The chain has TRBV20-1 and TRBJ2-7, with 9 positions matching TRBD1. Germline lookup yields CDR1 DFQATT and CDR2 SNEGSKA (reference sequence). CDR3 length: 16 amino acids. J lost 3 bases, V lost 1 base, and 10 bases had no gene match. CDR3 in amino acids: CSARAGQGLIVYEQYF. CDR3 bases: TGCAGTGCTAGAGCGGGACAGGGACTTATCGTCTACGAGCAGTACTTC.

The chain combines TRBV12-5 with TRBJ1-2, with D tentatively TRBD1 (5 bases). Between the trimmed V and J ends, which lost 6 bases and 3 bases, there was a span of 17 bases. Germline V gives CDR1 LGHNT, CDR2 FRNRAP. The CDR3 contains 15 residues. The DNA for the CDR3 is TGTGCTAGTGGGGGGCCGGCACCGGGGCACTATGGCTACACCTTC. Amino acid sequence: CASGGPAPGHYGYTF.

This clonotype occurred once. One end of the junction fails to match germline, which may point to a read error. The chain is built from TRBV7-6 and TRBJ2-5; TRBD2 aligns across 10 bases. Looked up from germline, CDR1 is SGHVS and CDR2 is FNYEAQ. The CDR3 has 17 residues. The CDR3 region has the DNA TGTGTCAGCAGCTTAGGGGTAGCGGGGGGACTGCAAGAGACCCAGTACTTC. The encoded protein is CVSSLGVAGGLQETQYF.

As for this clonotype: The junction differs from germline at one of its ends, possibly a read error. The V call is TRBV7-3, the J call TRBJ2-6; TRBD1 matches at 8 bases. This CDR3 has 17 amino acids. Germline values: CDR1 SGHTA, CDR2 FQGTGA. The DNA for the CDR3 is TGTGCCAACAGCTTACGGGACAGGCGCTCTGGGGCCAACGTCCTGACTTTC. The encoded protein is CANSLRDRRSGANVLTF.

Ten or more counts support this clonotype. The rearrangement uses TRBV7-2 and TRBJ1-3; no firm D call. Per the germline V gene, CDR1 is SGHTA and CDR2 is FQGNSA. V was trimmed by 1 base and J by 3 bases, leaving 7 bases between them. The CDR3 extends over 14 amino acids. CDR3 nucleotides: TGTGCCAGCAGCTTAGGAGGAGTTGGAAACACCATATATTTT. It codes for CASSLGGVGNTIYF.

This clonotype was seen at least ten times. This chain connects TRBV7-9 to TRBJ1-1; TRBD1 aligns across 7 bases. The CDR3 consists of 19 residues. J lost 4 bases, V lost 4 bases, and 21 bases had no gene match. Germline V gene sequence: CDR1 SEHNR, CDR2 FQNEAQ (reference sequence). CDR3 bases: TGTGCCAGCAGCTCCCTCCCGGGGCAGGGGGGAACGGGCGGCACTGAAGCTTTCTTT. It codes for CASSSLPGQGGTGGTEAFF.

This clonotype was detected a few times. The DNA for the CDR3 is TGTGCCAGCAGCCCTCAGGGGTCAGGGGATGGCTACACCTTC. Its protein product is CASSPQGSGDGYTF. The V gene is TRBV7-6, the J gene TRBJ1-2; TRBD1 might be the D (6 bases). Germline lookup yields CDR1 SGHVS and CDR2 FNYEAQ. The CDR3 is 14 residues long. The germline V and J ends were trimmed by 5 bases and 6 bases, with 16 bases remaining between them.

CDR3 sequence reads: CASSQFLDGSDTQYF. In DNA, the CDR3 is TGCGCCAGCAGCCAATTCCTGGACGGGTCAGATACGCAGTATTTT. The chain uses TRBV4-1 and TRBJ2-3; no firm D call. This CDR3 contains 15 residues. V shed 2 bases and J shed 4 bases, with 13 bases lying between them. The germline V gene has CDR1 MGHRA and CDR2 YSYEKL.

This clonotype was seen more than once but under ten times. This chain links TRBV20-1 with TRBJ2-7; 9 positions match TRBD1. In germline, CDR1 is DFQATT, CDR2 SNEGSKA (reference sequence). The CDR3 consists of 14 residues. The V segment lost 6 bases and the J segment 3 bases; nucleotides outside the gene matches: 9. CDR3 protein: CSAKGRDRDYEQYV. CDR3 bases: TGCAGTGCCAAGGGTCGGGACAGGGACTACGAGCAGTACGTC.

The chain couples TRBV4-1 to TRBJ2-7; TRBD2 agrees at 7 bases. V lost 4 bases, J lost 4 bases, and 10 bases stayed unmatched. This CDR3 has 15 residues. CDR1 is MGHRA and CDR2 is YSYEKL in the germline V gene. This CDR3 is CASSLSREAPYEQYF. The CDR3 nucleotides are TGCGCCAGCAGCCTTAGCCGGGAGGCTCCATACGAGCAGTACTTC.

This clonotype was picked up many times. The chain couples TRBV7-9 to TRBJ2-3, with D unclear. CDR3 length equals 13 residues. V lost 5 bases and J lost 2, with 8 bases in between. Per germline, CDR1 SEHNR and CDR2 FQNEAQ (reference sequence). The CDR3: CASSPYYTDTQYF. CDR3 coding DNA: TGTGCCAGCAGCCCTTACTACACAGATACGCAGTATTTT.